A selection of T cell receptor beta chains follows, all from one sample in a study of blood T cell repertoires in COVID-19. This table comes from immunoSEQ multiplex PCR, and its TCRdb copy is limited to in-frame clones, with some not included. The sample contains around 60,000 clones, roughly 83% of which appear only once. Sequencing was done on a sample of peripheral blood. These receptor sequences come from a man in his fifties with COVID-19, enrolled during active disease. Each CDR3 is given with its conserved first and last residue. A D gene is named only where the DNA matches it firmly. Only part of the rows carry a size: once, few, many, or a class if the clone is expanded.

clone size: .
J gene: TRBJ2-3
D gene: TRBD2
CDR3 length: 12
V gene: TRBV5-1
CDR3 protein: CASSLEAGGQYF
CDR3 DNA: TGCGCCAGCAGCTTGGAGGCGGGAGGGCAGTATTTT

clone size: .
J gene: TRBJ1-3
D gene: .
CDR3 length: 17
V gene: TRBV5-6
CDR3 protein: CASGPFDSMFSGNTIYF
CDR3 DNA: TGTGCCAGCGGCCCCTTCGACTCGATGTTCTCTGGAAACACCATATATTTT

clone size: .
J gene: TRBJ2-7
D gene: .
CDR3 length: 11
V gene: TRBV5-6
CDR3 protein: CASSSASEQYF
CDR3 DNA: TGTGCCAGCAGCTCCGCGAGTGAGCAGTACTTC

clone size: .
J gene: TRBJ2-7
D gene: TRBD1
CDR3 length: 12
V gene: TRBV24-1
CDR3 protein: CATSDRAHEQYF
CDR3 DNA: TGTGCCACCAGCGACAGGGCCCACGAGCAGTACTTC

clone size: .
J gene: TRBJ2-1
D gene: TRBD2
CDR3 length: 17
V gene: TRBV7-3
CDR3 protein: CASSSNPLAGAGHEQFF
CDR3 DNA: TGTGCCAGCAGCTCCAACCCCTTAGCGGGAGCGGGACATGAGCAGTTCTTC

clone size: .
J gene: TRBJ2-5
D gene: TRBD2
CDR3 length: 17
V gene: TRBV6-2/TRBV6-3
CDR3 protein: CASSYSTTSGNGETQYF
CDR3 DNA: TGTGCCAGCAGTTACTCGACGACTAGCGGGAATGGGGAGACCCAGTACTTC

clone size: .
J gene: TRBJ2-2
D gene: TRBD2
CDR3 length: 17
V gene: TRBV11-2
CDR3 protein: CASSFGGEGPSTGELFF
CDR3 DNA: TGTGCCAGCAGCTTTGGTGGGGAGGGCCCGAGCACCGGGGAGCTGTTTTTT

clone size: .
J gene: TRBJ2-7
D gene: .
CDR3 length: 11
V gene: TRBV29-1
CDR3 protein: CSVDQGYEQYF
CDR3 DNA: TGCAGCGTCGATCAGGGCTACGAGCAGTACTTC

clone size: .
J gene: TRBJ1-2
D gene: .
CDR3 length: 14
V gene: TRBV19
CDR3 protein: CASKKDISNYGYTF
CDR3 DNA: TGTGCCAGTAAAAAGGACATCTCTAACTATGGCTACACCTTC

clone size: .
J gene: TRBJ2-7
D gene: TRBD2
CDR3 length: 15
V gene: TRBV5-1
CDR3 protein: CASSLGGTSSYEQYF
CDR3 DNA: TGCGCCAGCAGCTTGGGAGGGACTAGTTCGTACGAGCAGTACTTC

clone size: .
J gene: TRBJ2-3
D gene: TRBD1
CDR3 length: 15
V gene: TRBV11-3
CDR3 protein: CASSRSGTGADTQYF
CDR3 DNA: TGTGCCAGCAGCCGATCCGGGACAGGGGCAGATACGCAGTATTTT

clone size: .
J gene: TRBJ1-6
D gene: TRBD1
CDR3 length: 16
V gene: TRBV19
CDR3 protein: CASTPMGTGQVAPLHF
CDR3 DNA: TGTGCCAGTACCCCCATGGGGACAGGGCAAGTGGCACCCCTCCACTTT

clone size: .
J gene: TRBJ2-1
D gene: TRBD2
CDR3 length: 15
V gene: TRBV7-2
CDR3 protein: CASSLGGRESNEQFF
CDR3 DNA: TGTGCCAGCAGCTTAGGCGGGAGGGAGTCCAATGAGCAGTTCTTC

clone size: .
J gene: TRBJ2-2
D gene: .
CDR3 length: 15
V gene: TRBV7-9
CDR3 protein: CASSLVGGNTGELFF
CDR3 DNA: TGTGCCAGCAGCTTAGTAGGGGGAAACACCGGGGAGCTGTTTTTT

clone size: .
J gene: TRBJ2-5
D gene: TRBD2
CDR3 length: 15
V gene: TRBV7-2
CDR3 protein: CASRPSAGAGETQYF
CDR3 DNA: TGTGCCAGCAGACCTTCTGCGGGAGCGGGTGAGACCCAGTACTTC

clone size: .
J gene: TRBJ1-1
D gene: TRBD1
CDR3 length: 14
V gene: TRBV5-1
CDR3 protein: CASSLDRGATEAFF
CDR3 DNA: TGCGCCAGCAGCCTTGACAGGGGGGCTACTGAAGCTTTCTTT

clone size: once
J gene: TRBJ2-5
D gene: .
CDR3 length: 18
V gene: TRBV4-1
CDR3 protein: CASSQVNMGLSGGETQYF
CDR3 DNA: TGCGCCAGCAGCCAAGTAAATATGGGGCTATCGGGGGGCGAGACCCAGTACTTC

clone size: .
J gene: TRBJ2-3
D gene: .
CDR3 length: 15
V gene: TRBV28
CDR3 protein: CASSLSLSRTDTQYF
CDR3 DNA: TGTGCCAGCAGTTTATCCTTGTCCCGCACAGATACGCAGTATTTT

clone size: .
J gene: TRBJ1-4
D gene: .
CDR3 length: 14
V gene: TRBV6-4
CDR3 protein: CASSDHRPNEKLFF
CDR3 DNA: TGTGCCAGCAGTGACCACAGACCCAATGAAAAACTGTTTTTT

clone size: .
J gene: TRBJ2-7
D gene: TRBD1
CDR3 length: 16
V gene: TRBV30
CDR3 protein: CAWSVRLGQGVYEQYF
CDR3 DNA: TGTGCCTGGAGTGTACGCTTGGGACAGGGGGTTTACGAGCAGTACTTC

clone size: .
J gene: TRBJ2-7
D gene: TRBD2
CDR3 length: 16
V gene: TRBV27
CDR3 protein: CASSPKERDFPYEQYF
CDR3 DNA: TGTGCCAGCAGTCCCAAGGAGCGGGATTTTCCCTACGAGCAGTACTTC

clone size: .
J gene: TRBJ2-3
D gene: TRBD2
CDR3 length: 16
V gene: TRBV7-3
CDR3 protein: CASSPGLATSTDTQYF
CDR3 DNA: TGTGCCAGCAGCCCGGGACTAGCCACTAGCACAGATACGCAGTATTTT

clone size: .
J gene: TRBJ1-5
D gene: .
CDR3 length: 20
V gene: TRBV21-1
CDR3 protein: CASSKVKGQARGDSNQPQHF
CDR3 DNA: TGTGCCAGCAGCAAAGTCAAGGGACAAGCTAGAGGGGATAGCAATCAGCCCCAGCATTTT

clone size: .
J gene: TRBJ1-2
D gene: .
CDR3 length: 18
V gene: TRBV9
CDR3 protein: CASSVGTGLAPWLHGYTF
CDR3 DNA: TGTGCCAGCAGCGTAGGTACGGGTTTGGCCCCATGGCTTCATGGCTACACCTTC

clone size: .
J gene: TRBJ2-5
D gene: .
CDR3 length: 15
V gene: TRBV21-1
CDR3 protein: CASSFRGPCQETQYF
CDR3 DNA: TGTGCCAGCAGCTTTAGGGGGCCTTGCCAAGAGACCCAGTACTTC

clone size: .
J gene: TRBJ1-2
D gene: TRBD1
CDR3 length: 18
V gene: TRBV4-1
CDR3 protein: CASSQSSGQGVGNYGYTF
CDR3 DNA: TGCGCCAGCAGCCAATCCTCCGGACAGGGGGTTGGAAACTATGGCTACACCTTC